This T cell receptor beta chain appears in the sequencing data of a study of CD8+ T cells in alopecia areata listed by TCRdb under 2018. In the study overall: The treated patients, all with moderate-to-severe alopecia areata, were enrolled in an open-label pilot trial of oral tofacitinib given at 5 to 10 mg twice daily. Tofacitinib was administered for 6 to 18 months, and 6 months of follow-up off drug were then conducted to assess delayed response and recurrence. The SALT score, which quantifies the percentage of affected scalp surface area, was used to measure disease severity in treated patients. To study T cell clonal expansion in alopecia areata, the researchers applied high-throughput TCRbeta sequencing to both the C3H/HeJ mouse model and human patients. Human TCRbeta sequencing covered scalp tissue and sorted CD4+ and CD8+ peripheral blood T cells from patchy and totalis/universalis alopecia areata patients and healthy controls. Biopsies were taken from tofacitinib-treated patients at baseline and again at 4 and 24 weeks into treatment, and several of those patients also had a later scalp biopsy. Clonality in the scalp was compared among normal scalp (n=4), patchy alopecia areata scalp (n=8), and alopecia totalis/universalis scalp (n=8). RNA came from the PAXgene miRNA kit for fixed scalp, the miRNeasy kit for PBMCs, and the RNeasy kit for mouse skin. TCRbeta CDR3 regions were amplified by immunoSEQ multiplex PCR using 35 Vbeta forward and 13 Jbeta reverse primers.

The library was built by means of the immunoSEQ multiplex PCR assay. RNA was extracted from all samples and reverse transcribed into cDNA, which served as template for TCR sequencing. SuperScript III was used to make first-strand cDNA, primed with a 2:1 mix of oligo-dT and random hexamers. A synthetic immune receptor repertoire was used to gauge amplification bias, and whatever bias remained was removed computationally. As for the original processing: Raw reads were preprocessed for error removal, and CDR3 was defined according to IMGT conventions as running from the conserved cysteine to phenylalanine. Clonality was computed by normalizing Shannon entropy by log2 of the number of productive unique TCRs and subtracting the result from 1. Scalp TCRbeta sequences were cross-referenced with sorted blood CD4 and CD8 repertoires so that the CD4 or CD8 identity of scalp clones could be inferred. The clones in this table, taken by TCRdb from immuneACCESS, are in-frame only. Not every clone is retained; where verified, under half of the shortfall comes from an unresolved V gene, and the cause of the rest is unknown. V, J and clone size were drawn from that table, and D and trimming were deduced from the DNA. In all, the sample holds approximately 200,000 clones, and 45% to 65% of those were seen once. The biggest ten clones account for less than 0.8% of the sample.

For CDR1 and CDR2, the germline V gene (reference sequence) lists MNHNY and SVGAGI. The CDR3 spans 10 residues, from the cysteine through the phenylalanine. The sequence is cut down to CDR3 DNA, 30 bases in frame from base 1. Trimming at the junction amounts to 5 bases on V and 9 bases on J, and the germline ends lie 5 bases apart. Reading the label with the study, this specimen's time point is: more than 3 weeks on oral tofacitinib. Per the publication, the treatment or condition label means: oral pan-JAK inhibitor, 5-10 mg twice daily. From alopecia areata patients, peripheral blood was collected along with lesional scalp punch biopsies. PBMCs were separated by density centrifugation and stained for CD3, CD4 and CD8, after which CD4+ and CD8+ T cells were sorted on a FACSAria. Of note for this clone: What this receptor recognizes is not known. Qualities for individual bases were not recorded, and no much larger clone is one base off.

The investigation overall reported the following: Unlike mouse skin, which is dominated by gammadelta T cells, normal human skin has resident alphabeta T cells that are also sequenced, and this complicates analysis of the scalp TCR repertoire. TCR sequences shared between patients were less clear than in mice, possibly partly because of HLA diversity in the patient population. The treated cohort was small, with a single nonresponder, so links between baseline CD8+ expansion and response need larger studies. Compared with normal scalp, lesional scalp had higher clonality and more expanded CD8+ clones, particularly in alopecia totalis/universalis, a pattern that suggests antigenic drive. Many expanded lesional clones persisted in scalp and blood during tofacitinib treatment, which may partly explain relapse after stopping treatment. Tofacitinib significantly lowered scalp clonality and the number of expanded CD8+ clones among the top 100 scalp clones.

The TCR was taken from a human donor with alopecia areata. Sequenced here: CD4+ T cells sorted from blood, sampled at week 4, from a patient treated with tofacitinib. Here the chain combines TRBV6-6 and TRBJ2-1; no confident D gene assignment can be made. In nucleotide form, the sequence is TGTGCCAGCAGTAGGAGTGAGCAGTTCTTC. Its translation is CASSRSEQFF.